This T cell receptor (beta chain) was captured by sequencing in a study of early T cells in non-severe SARS-CoV-2 infection. About the research overall: Investigators sequenced bulk RNA drawn from unsorted whole blood, and chains remained unpaired.

Germline V gives CDR1 KGHDR, CDR2 SFDVKD. This CDR3 is built from 16 residues. Trimming stripped 5 bases from V and 4 bases from J, with 17 bases between. Unique molecular identifiers were added to individual cDNA molecules. Each CDR3 protein is one row after TCRdb ran MiXCR on the 5' RACE reads. Among about 69,000 distinct CDR3 sequences, approximately 12% were seen once, and the ten largest hold almost 6.5%. Study results and caveats: A preference for anti-spike CD8 responses marked VDJdb matching, which missed private and CD4 specificities.

Regarding this clonotype: Its specificity is not known.

This chain links TRBV24-1 with TRBJ1-5; D may be TRBD1 (6 bases). The TCR comes from an adult who was a healthcare worker with PCR-confirmed SARS-CoV-2 infection or an uninfected control (not recorded which). The sequenced sample was whole blood. Written as DNA, the CDR3 is TGTGCCACCAGTGTGGGGGGCAACGGTTGGAATCAGCCCCAGCATTTT. This codes for CATSVGGNGWNQPQHF.